This entry is about one T cell receptor (beta chain). The sample comes from a study of shared T cell receptors in the human thymus. The repertoire was sequenced with immunoSEQ multiplex PCR; TCRdb's copy has only in-frame clones and lacks some. Among more than 550,000 clones listed, more than 70% were seen once. Deletions cut 4 bases from V and 5 bases from J, with 9 bases between. Germline CDR1 and CDR2: MRHNA and SNTAGT. CDR3 size: 13 residues. These same records also appear under a second study, on human thymus T cells. From that report: Corrective heart surgery yielded the resections from which the thymus tissue came.

The V and J genes are TRBV6-4 and TRBJ2-1; D call uncertain. The clonotype was recovered from a boy younger than two with a congenital heart defect. The specimen was thymocytes. The CDR3 sequence: CASSGLPNNEQFF. CDR3 coding DNA: TGTGCCAGCAGTGGACTCCCGAACAATGAGCAGTTCTTC.